One T cell receptor beta chain is described in this entry. The antigen is undetermined. This sample is part of a study of cytomegalovirus exposure and HLA in healthy donors. Findings and caveats of the study: When analyzed later, a missense DCLRE1C variant was found to be linked to TCR beta V- and J-gene trimming. In all likelihood, a cluster of highly shared sequence variants was a sequencing artifact.

The PCR employed 60 Vbeta primers together with 13 Jbeta primers. Data came from immunoSEQ multiplex PCR; TCRdb stores just in-frame clones and leaves some out. Among some 180,000 clones listed, about 90% were seen once. The CDR3 contains 22 residues. This rearrangement joins TRBV21-1 to TRBJ1-1; the D call TRBD1 from the table was never checked on the DNA. TRBV21-1 has pseudogene status. Sequencing used PBMCs. The sequence was obtained from a boy between 2 and 15 years old in good health and CMV-seronegative. CDR3 nucleotides: TGTGCCAGCAGCAAAGGTCGGAACCGGGACAGGGGTAATACCGGCCCAAACACTGAAGCTTTCTTT. Protein product: CASSKGRNRDRGNTGPNTEAFF.